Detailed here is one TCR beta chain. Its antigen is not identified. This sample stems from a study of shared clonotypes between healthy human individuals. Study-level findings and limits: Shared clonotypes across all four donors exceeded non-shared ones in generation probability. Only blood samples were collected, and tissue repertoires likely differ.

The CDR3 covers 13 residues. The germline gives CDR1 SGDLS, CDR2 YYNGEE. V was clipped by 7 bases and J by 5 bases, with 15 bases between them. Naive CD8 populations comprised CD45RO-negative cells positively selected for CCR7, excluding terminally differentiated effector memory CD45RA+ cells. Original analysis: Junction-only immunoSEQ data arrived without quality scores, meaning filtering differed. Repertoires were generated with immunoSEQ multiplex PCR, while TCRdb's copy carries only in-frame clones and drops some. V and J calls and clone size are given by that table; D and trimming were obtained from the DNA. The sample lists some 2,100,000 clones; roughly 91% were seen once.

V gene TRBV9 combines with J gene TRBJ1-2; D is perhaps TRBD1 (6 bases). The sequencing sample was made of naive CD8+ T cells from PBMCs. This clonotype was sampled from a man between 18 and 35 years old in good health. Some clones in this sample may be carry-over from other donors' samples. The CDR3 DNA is TGTGCCAGCGGGCGGGTGGACAGATATGGCTACACCTTC. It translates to CASGRVDRYGYTF.